The entry below gives a single TCR beta chain sequence along with its context. The V and J ends lost 5 bases and 0 bases, in that order; junction bases with no gene match: 6. Germline assignment: CDR1 SEHNR and CDR2 FQNEAQ (reference sequence). This CDR3 has 16 residues. Participants were aged about 18 to 100 years from more than 20 US areas. These data originate in a study of blood T cell repertoires in COVID-19. How the authors handled the data: Amplification with reference gene primers provided the estimates of nucleated cell counts. Sequencing used immunoSEQ multiplex PCR; TCRdb keeps in-frame clones, though not all of them. V, J and clone size reflect that table, while D and trimming were determined from the DNA. The sample includes about 270,000 clones, about nine tenths seen only once; the top ten take about 3%.

The rearrangement joins TRBV7-9 to TRBJ2-3; 9 bases line up with TRBD2. This TCR derives from a woman aged 45-60 years who had recovered from COVID-19. The material sequenced was PBMCs or T cells enriched from blood (not recorded which). The CDR3 sequence is CASSQGLAWSTDTQYF. CDR3 coding DNA: TGTGCCAGCAGCCAAGGACTAGCGTGGAGCACAGATACGCAGTATTTT.